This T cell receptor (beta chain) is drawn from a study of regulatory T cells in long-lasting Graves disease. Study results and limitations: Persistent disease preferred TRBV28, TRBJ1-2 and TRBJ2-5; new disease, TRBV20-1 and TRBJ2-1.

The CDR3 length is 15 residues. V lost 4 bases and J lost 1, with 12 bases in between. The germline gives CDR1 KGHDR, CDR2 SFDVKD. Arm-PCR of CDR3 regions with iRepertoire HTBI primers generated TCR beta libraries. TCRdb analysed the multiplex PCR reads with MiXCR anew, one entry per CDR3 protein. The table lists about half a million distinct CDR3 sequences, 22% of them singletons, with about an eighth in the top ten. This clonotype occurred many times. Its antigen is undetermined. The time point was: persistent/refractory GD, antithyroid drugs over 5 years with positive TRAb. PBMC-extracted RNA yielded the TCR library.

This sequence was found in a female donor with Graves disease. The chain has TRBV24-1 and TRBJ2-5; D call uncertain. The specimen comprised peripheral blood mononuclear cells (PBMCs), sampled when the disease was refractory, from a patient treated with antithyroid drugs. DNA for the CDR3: TGTGCCACCAGTGAACAACGGGCCTCCCAAGAGACCCAGTACTTC. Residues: CATSEQRASQETQYF.